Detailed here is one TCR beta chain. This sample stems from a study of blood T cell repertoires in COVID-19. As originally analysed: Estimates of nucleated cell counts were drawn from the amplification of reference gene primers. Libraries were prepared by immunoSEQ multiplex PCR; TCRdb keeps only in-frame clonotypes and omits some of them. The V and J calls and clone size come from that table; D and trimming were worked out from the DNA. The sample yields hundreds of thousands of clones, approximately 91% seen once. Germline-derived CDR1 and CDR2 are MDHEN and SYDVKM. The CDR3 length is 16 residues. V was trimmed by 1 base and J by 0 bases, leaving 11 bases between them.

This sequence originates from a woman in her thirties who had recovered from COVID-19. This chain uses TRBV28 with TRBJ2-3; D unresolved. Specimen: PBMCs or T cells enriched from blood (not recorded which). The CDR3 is CASSLSLSLSTDTQYF. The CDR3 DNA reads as TGTGCCAGCAGTTTATCCCTATCTCTCAGCACAGATACGCAGTATTTT.